This T cell receptor (beta chain) was documented in a study of blood T cell repertoires in COVID-19. Background on the study: T cells, B-cell-depleted T cells, or PBMCs provided the cDNA or gDNA that served as material.

Assay: immunoSEQ multiplex PCR; the TCRdb copy retains only in-frame clones and omits some. The sample yields 200,000 to 250,000 clones, about 90% seen once. CDR3 length: 15 amino acids. Germline trimming cut 4 bases from V and 2 bases from J; bases unmatched to any gene: 5. Per germline, CDR1 SNHLY and CDR2 FYNNEI. The chain combines TRBV2 with TRBJ2-5; 9 bases match TRBD2. The sample taken for sequencing was peripheral blood. This receptor was taken from a woman younger than 45 who had recovered from COVID-19. The CDR3 loop is CASSASGAPQETQYF. CDR3 DNA sequence: TGTGCCAGCAGTGCTAGCGGGGCGCCTCAAGAGACCCAGTACTTC.